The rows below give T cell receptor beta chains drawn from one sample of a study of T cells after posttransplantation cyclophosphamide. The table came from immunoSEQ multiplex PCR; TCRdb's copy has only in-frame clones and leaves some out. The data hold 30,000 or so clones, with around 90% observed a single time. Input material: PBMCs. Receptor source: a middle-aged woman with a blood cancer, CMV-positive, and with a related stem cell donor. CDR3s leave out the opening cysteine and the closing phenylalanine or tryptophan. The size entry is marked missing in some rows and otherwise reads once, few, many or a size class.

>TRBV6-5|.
ASSYEGKGKLF
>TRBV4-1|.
ASSPPGVEQF
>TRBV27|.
ASSLGTGGNEKLF
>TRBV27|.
ASSLSWDRRSYEQY
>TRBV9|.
ASSVNRGNSPLH
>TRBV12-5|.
ASGLPRDRSTYEQY
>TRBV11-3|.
ASSSRTGWNSPLH
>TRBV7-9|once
ASSLVGLYGYT
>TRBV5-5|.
ASSRDSNSYEQY
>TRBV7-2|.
ASSLSSGSLH
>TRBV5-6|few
ASSLGPGQGNSPLH
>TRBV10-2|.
ASSESTGRQGPYEQY
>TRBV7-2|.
ASSYPGALQETQY
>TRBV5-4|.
ASGQKPTEAF
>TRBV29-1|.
SVGPLTGTTGELF